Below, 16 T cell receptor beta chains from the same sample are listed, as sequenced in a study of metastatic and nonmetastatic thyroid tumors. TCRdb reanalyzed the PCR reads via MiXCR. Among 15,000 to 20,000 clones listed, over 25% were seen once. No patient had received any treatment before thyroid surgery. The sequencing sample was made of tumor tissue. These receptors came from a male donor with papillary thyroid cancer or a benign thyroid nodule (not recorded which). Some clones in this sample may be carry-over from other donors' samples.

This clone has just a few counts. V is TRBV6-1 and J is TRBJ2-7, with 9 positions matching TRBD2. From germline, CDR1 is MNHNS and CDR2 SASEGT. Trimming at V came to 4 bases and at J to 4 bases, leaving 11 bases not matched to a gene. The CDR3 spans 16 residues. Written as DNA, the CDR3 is TGTGCCAGCAGTGTATCCCCTAGCGGGATAGGGTACGAGCAGTACTTC. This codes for CASSVSPSGIGYEQYF.

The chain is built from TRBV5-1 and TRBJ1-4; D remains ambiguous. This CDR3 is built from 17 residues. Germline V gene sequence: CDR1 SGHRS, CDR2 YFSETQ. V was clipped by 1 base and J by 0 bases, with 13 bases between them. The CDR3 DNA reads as TGCGCCAGCAGCTTGATGCCGAGATCTGCAACTAATGAAAAACTGTTTTTT. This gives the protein CASSLMPRSATNEKLFF.

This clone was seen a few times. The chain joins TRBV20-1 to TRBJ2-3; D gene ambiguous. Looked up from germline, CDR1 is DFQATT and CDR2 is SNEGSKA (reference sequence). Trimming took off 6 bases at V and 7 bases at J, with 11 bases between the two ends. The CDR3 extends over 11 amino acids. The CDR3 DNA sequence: TGCAGTGCCTTTTCAGAATATACGCAGTATTTT. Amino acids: CSAFSEYTQYF.

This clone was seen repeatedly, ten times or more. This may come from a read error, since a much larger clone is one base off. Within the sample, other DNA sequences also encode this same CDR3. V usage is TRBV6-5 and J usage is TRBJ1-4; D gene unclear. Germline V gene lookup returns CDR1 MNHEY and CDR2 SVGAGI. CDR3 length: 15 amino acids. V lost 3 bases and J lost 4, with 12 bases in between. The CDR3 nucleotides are TGTGCCAGCAGTTATATACCGGGCCTTAATGAAAAACTGTTTTTT. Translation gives CASSYIPGLNEKLFF.

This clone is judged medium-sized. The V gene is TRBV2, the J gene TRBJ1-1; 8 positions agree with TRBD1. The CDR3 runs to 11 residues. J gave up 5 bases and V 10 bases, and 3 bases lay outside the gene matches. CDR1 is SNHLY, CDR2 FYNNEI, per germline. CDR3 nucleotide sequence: TGTGCCAACAGGGGGGTTACTGAAGCTTTCTTT. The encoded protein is CANRGVTEAFF.

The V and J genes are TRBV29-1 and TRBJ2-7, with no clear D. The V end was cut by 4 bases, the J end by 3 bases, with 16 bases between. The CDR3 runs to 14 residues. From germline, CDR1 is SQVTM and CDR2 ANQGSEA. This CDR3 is CSVATDFLLYEQYF. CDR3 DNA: TGCAGCGTTGCTACAGATTTCCTCCTCTACGAGCAGTACTTC.

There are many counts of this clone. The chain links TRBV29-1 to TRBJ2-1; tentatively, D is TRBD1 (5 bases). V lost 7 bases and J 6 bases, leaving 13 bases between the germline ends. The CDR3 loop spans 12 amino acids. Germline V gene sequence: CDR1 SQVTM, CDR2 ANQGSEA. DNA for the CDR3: TGCAGCGCCCGGACAAATAGCAATGAGCAGTTCTTC. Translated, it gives CSARTNSNEQFF.

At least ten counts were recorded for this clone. DNA for the CDR3: TGTGCCAGCAGCCCCCAGACAGTAAATGAAAAACTGTTTTTT. Encoded protein: CASSPQTVNEKLFF. This rearrangement joins TRBV7-8 to TRBJ1-4; D is perhaps TRBD1 (5 bases). CDR3 length: 14 residues. CDR1 and CDR2 (germline): SGHVS, FQNEAQ. The V end lost 5 bases, the J end lost 5 bases, and 12 bases lay between the germline ends.

As DNA, the CDR3 is TGCGCCAGCAGCTTTTCGACAGTTCGGGGCTACACCTTC. It is translated as CASSFSTVRGYTF. The chain joins TRBV5-1 to TRBJ1-2; weak D call: TRBD1 (5 bases). CDR1 and CDR2 from the germline V gene are SGHRS and YFSETQ. V lost 2 bases, J lost 8 bases, and 13 bases lay in between. CDR3 length: 13 residues. Looking up the rest from reference TRBV5-1 and TRBJ1-2 gives the full variable domain: KAGVTQTPRYLIKTRGQQVTLSCSPISGHRSVSWYQQTPGQGLQFLFEYFSETQRNKGNFPGRFSGRQFSNSRSEMNVSTLELGDSALYLCASSFSTVRGYTFGSGTRLTVV.

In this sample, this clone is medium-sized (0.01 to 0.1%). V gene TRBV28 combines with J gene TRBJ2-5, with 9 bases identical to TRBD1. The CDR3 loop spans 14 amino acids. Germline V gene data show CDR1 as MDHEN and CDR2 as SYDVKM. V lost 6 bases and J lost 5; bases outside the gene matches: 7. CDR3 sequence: CASSRTGGGETQYF. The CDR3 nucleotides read TGTGCCAGCAGCAGAACAGGGGGCGGTGAGACCCAGTACTTC. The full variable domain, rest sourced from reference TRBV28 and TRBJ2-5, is DVKVTQSSRYLVKRTGEKVFLECVQDMDHENMFWYRQDPGLGLRLIYFSYDVKMKEKGDIPEGYSVSREKKERFSLILESASTNQTSMYLCASSRTGGGETQYFGPGTRLLVL.

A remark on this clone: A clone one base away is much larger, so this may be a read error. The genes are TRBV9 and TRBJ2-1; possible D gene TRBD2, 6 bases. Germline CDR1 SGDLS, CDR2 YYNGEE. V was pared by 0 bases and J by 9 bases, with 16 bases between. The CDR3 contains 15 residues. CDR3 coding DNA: TGTGCCAGCAGCGTAGGCGACGGGGGTCTGTGTGAGCAGTTCTTC. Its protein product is CASSVGDGGLCEQFF. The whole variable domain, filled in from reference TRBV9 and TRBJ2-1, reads DSGVTQTPKHLITATGQRVTLRCSPRSGDLSVYWYQQSLDQGLQFLIQYYNGEERAKGNILERFSAQQFPDLHSELNLSSLELGDSALYFCASSVGDGGLCEQFFGPGTRLTVL.

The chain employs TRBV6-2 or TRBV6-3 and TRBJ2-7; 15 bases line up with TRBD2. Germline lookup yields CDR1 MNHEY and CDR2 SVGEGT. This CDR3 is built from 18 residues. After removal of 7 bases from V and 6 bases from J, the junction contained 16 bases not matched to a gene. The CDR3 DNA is TGTGCCAGCAAACTTGCCCCGGGACTAGCGGGAGGAAGTCTCGAGCAGTACTTC. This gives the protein CASKLAPGLAGGSLEQYF.

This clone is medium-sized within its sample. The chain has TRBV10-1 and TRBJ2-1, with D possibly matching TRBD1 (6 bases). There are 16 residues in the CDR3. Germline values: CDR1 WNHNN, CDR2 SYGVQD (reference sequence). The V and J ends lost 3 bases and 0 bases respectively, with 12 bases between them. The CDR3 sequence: CASSELQGISYNEQFF. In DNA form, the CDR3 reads TGCGCCAGCAGTGAATTGCAGGGGATCTCCTACAATGAGCAGTTCTTC.

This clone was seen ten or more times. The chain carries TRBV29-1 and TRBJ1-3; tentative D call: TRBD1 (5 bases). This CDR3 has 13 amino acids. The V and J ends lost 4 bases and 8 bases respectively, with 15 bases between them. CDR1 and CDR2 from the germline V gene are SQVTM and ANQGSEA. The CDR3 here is CSVVLARGDTIYF. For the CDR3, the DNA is TGCAGCGTTGTTTTGGCAAGGGGAGACACCATATATTTT.

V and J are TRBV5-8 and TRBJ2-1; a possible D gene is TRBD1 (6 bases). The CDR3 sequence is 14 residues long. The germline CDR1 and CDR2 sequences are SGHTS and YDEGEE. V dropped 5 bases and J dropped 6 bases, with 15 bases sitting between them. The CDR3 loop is CASSFNRARNEQFF. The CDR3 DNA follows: TGTGCCAGCAGTTTTAACAGGGCCCGCAATGAGCAGTTCTTC.

The CDR3 nucleotides are TGTGCCAGCACCGAGGGGGGATCACCCCTCCACTTT. Amino acid sequence: CASTEGGSPLHF. V usage is TRBV7-9 and J usage is TRBJ1-6, with a tentative D call TRBD1 (6 bases). Trimming took 7 bases from V and 10 from J, leaving 11 bases between them. Germline-derived CDR1 and CDR2 are SEHNR and FQNEAQ (reference sequence). The CDR3 runs 12 residues.